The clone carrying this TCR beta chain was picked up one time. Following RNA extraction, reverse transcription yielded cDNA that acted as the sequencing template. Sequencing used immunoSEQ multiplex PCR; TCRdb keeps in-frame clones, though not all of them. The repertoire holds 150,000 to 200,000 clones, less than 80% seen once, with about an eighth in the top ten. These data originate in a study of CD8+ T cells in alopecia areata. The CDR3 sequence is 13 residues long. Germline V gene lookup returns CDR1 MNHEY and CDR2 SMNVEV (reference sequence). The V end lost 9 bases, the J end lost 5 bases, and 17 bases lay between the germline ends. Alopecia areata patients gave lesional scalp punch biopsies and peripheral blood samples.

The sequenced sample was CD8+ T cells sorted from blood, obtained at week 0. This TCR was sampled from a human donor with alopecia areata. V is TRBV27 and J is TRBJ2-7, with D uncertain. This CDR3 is CASSWTILDEQYF. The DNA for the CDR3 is TGTGCCAGTTCCTGGACCATTCTGGACGAGCAGTACTTC.